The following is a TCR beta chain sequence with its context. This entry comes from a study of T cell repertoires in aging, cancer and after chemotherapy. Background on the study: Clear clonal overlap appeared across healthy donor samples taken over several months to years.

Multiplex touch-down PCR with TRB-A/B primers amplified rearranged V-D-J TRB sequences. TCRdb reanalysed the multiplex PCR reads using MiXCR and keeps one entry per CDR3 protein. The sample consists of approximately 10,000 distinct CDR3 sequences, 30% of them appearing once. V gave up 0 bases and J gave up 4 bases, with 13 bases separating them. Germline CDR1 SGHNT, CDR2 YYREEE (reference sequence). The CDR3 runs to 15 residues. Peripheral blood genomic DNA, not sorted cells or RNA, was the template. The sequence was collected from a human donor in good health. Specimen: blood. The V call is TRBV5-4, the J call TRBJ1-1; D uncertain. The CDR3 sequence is CASSLEGGRSTEAFF. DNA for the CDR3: TGTGCCAGCAGCTTGGAAGGAGGGCGGAGCACTGAAGCTTTCTTT.